This passage covers 20 T cell receptor beta chains from one sample sequenced in a study of cytomegalovirus exposure and HLA in healthy donors. PCR used 60 Vbeta primers and 13 Jbeta primers. Produced via immunoSEQ multiplex PCR; TCRdb's table is partial and in-frame only. There are roughly 190,000 clones in the sample; approximately 78% occur only once, and about 0.8% lies in the top ten. The sample comprised PBMCs. Every receptor here comes from a woman younger than 30 in good health and CMV-seronegative.

This chain uses TRBV27 with TRBJ1-1; D possibly corresponds to TRBD1 (5 bases). The CDR3 extends over 16 amino acids. Trimming removed 6 bases from V and 0 bases from J, with 17 bases in between. The germline V gene has CDR1 MNHEY and CDR2 SMNVEV (reference sequence). The CDR3 DNA sequence: TGTGCCAGCAGCCGAAGCTCAGGGAACATGAACACTGAAGCTTTCTTT. It encodes CASSRSSGNMNTEAFF.

The V call is TRBV7-3, the J call TRBJ2-1; unclear D gene. Trimming removed 8 bases at V and 7 bases at J, with 18 bases between. The CDR3 extends over 14 amino acids. Germline V gene sequence: CDR1 SGHTA, CDR2 FQGTGA. This CDR3 reads CASRLAADGNEQFF. Written as DNA, the CDR3 is TGTGCCAGCCGCCTCGCGGCTGATGGGAATGAGCAGTTCTTC.

This rearrangement joins TRBV18 to TRBJ1-4, with 7 bases matching TRBD1. V lost 5 bases and J lost 14; bases outside the gene matches: 5. Germline lookup yields CDR1 KGHSH and CDR2 LQKENI. This CDR3 comprises 11 residues. The CDR3 region is CASSLRQGLFF. The DNA of the CDR3 is TGTGCCAGCTCATTGCGACAGGGTCTGTTTTTT.

The CDR3 protein is CASSEDRGMDEQFF. CDR3 DNA sequence: TGTGCCAGCAGCGAGGACAGGGGAATGGATGAGCAGTTCTTC. The rearrangement joins TRBV6-5 to TRBJ2-1, with 9 bases aligning to TRBD1. Per the germline V gene, CDR1 is MNHEY and CDR2 is SVGAGI. V gave up 6 bases and J gave up 8 bases; unmatched junction bases: 8. This CDR3 is 14 amino acids long.

DNA for the CDR3: TGTGCCACCCAGGGGGCGACTGGGGGGTATCAGCCCCAGCATTTT. Translated: CATQGATGGYQPQHF. This chain joins TRBV2 and TRBJ1-5, with TRBD1 matching 8 bases. V lost 10 bases and J lost 5; bases outside the gene matches: 13. The CDR3 consists of 15 residues. Germline loops: CDR1 SNHLY, CDR2 FYNNEI.

The V call is TRBV2, the J call TRBJ2-5, with D hard to call. Germline V lookup: CDR1 SNHLY, CDR2 FYNNEI. The CDR3 consists of 14 residues. Trimming cost V 3 bases and J 1 base, with 9 bases left between them. In DNA form, the CDR3 reads TGTGCCAGCAGTGATGTGAGCCCCCAAGAGACCCAGTACTTC. It translates to CASSDVSPQETQYF.

V usage is TRBV10-2 and J usage is TRBJ2-7; D is undetermined. The CDR3 totals 10 residues. Between the trimmed V and J ends, which lost 7 bases and 6 bases, there was a span of 7 bases. Germline loops: CDR1 WSHSY, CDR2 SAAADI. Here the CDR3 DNA reads TGCGCCAGCATGGCCACCGAGCAGTACTTC. It specifies CASMATEQYF.

This rearrangement joins TRBV12-1 to TRBJ2-7; TRBD2 is the table's D call and was not checked against the DNA. TRBV12-1 constitutes a pseudogene. The CDR3 has 17 residues. DNA of the CDR3: TGTGCCAGCAGCCAGCCTCTGAGAGGGAACCACTCCTACGAGCAGTACTTC. Its protein is CASSQPLRGNHSYEQYF.

This chain uses TRBV11-2 with TRBJ2-7; D uncertain. CDR3 length equals 14 residues. Trimming stripped 3 bases from V and 2 bases from J, with 11 bases between. Germline V gene lookup returns CDR1 SGHAT and CDR2 FQNNGV. This CDR3 is CASSLAQETYEQYF. CDR3 DNA sequence: TGTGCCAGCAGCTTGGCGCAGGAAACCTACGAGCAGTACTTC.

J is TRBJ2-7 and V is TRBV28; TRBD1 matches at 7 bases. CDR3 length equals 15 residues. The germline CDR1 and CDR2 sequences are MDHEN and SYDVKM. Trimming cost V 10 bases and J 6 bases; bases outside gene matches: 18. The CDR3 is CATIQGWVRVSEQYF. The CDR3, as DNA: TGTGCCACCATACAGGGGTGGGTTCGGGTAAGCGAGCAGTACTTC.

The rearrangement joins TRBV15 to TRBJ2-3; D possibly corresponds to TRBD1 (6 bases). The length of the CDR3 is 13 residues. Germline loops: CDR1 LNHNV, CDR2 YYDKDF (reference sequence). The V end lost 6 bases, the J end lost 3 bases, and 10 bases lay between the germline ends. Here the CDR3 DNA reads TGTGCCACCAGACAGGGCACTACAGATACGCAGTATTTT. Translation: CATRQGTTDTQYF.

The chain links TRBV6-5 to TRBJ1-3; 8 bases agree with TRBD1. The V segment lost 6 bases and the J segment 2 bases; nucleotides outside the gene matches: 3. Germline V gene sequence: CDR1 MNHEY, CDR2 SVGAGI. The CDR3 spans 14 residues. DNA for the CDR3: TGTGCCAGCAGCCAGACAGGGGCTGGAAACACCATATATTTT. Protein product: CASSQTGAGNTIYF.

This chain connects TRBV19 to TRBJ2-5; tentatively, D is TRBD2 (5 bases). Germline values: CDR1 LNHDA, CDR2 SQIVND (reference sequence). The V and J ends lost 0 bases and 5 bases respectively, with 10 bases between them. The CDR3 sequence is 14 residues long. The CDR3, as DNA: TGTGCCAGTAGTATAGACGGATCGGGGGAGACCCAGTACTTC. It codes for CASSIDGSGETQYF.

This sequence joins TRBV6-5 and TRBJ2-4; tentatively, D is TRBD1 (6 bases). This CDR3 comprises 15 residues. V dropped 5 bases and J dropped 1 base, with 12 bases sitting between them. CDR1 and CDR2 (germline): MNHEY, SVGAGI. The CDR3 here is CASSRNQGAKNIQYF. The CDR3 DNA reads TGTGCCAGCAGTCGGAACCAGGGGGCCAAAAACATTCAGTACTTC.

V and J are TRBV2 and TRBJ2-7, with a possible D match to TRBD2 (5 bases). This CDR3 contains 14 residues. Between the trimmed V and J ends, which lost 6 bases and 3 bases, there was a span of 15 bases. CDR1 and CDR2 from the germline V gene are SNHLY and FYNNEI. The CDR3 sequence is CASREDLAYYEQYF. The DNA for the CDR3 is TGTGCCAGCAGGGAGGACCTAGCTTACTACGAGCAGTACTTC.

The chain couples TRBV5-1 to TRBJ2-6; 10 nucleotides match TRBD1. V lost 4 bases, J lost 0 bases, and 7 bases stayed unmatched. The CDR3 is made up of 18 amino acids. Germline V CDR1 and CDR2: SGHRS, YFSETQ. CDR3 residues: CASSPGTGVYSGANVLTF. Here the CDR3 DNA reads TGCGCCAGCAGCCCCGGGACAGGGGTTTACTCTGGGGCCAACGTCCTGACTTTC.

For this clone: The identical CDR3 is also encoded by other nucleotide sequences in the sample. This sequence joins TRBV7-6 and TRBJ2-7, with 7 bases fitting TRBD1. V shed 5 bases and J 9 bases; nucleotides not matched to a gene: 10. This CDR3 is 13 amino acids long. Germline V gene sequence: CDR1 SGHVS, CDR2 FNYEAQ. CDR3 sequence: CASSPVGAGGQYF. CDR3 coding DNA: TGTGCCAGCAGCCCCGTCGGGGCAGGGGGGCAGTACTTC.

The rearrangement links TRBV19 to TRBJ2-1; 12 positions agree with TRBD1. This CDR3 is built from 13 residues. CDR1 is LNHDA, CDR2 SQIVND, per germline (reference sequence). The V and J ends lost 5 bases and 9 bases, in that order; junction bases with no gene match: 2. The CDR3 DNA reads TGTGCCAGTAGTTCGGGACAGGGGGCTGAGCAGTTCTTC. Amino acids: CASSSGQGAEQFF.

This clone occurred a few times. Other DNA sequences within the sample encode an identical CDR3. The chain has TRBV9 and TRBJ2-1; D is uncertain. V lost 0 bases, J lost 0 bases, and 7 bases lay in between. The CDR3 spans 15 residues. CDR1 and CDR2 from the germline V gene are SGDLS and YYNGEE. The CDR3 nucleotides read TGTGCCAGCAGCGTAGGAGGCGGCTCCTACAATGAGCAGTTCTTC. Translation: CASSVGGGSYNEQFF.

V gene TRBV2 combines with J gene TRBJ1-4; D perhaps matches TRBD1 (5 bases). The germline gives CDR1 SNHLY, CDR2 FYNNEI. The V gene lost 6 bases and the J gene lost 4 bases, with 9 bases spanning the gap. This CDR3 is 13 amino acids long. The CDR3 bases are TGTGCCAGCAGGCGGGGGATTAATGAAAAACTGTTTTTT. Translating it yields CASRRGINEKLFF.